The 15 T cell receptor beta chains listed next were all sequenced from one sample in a study of vaccination effects on CD4 cells after COVID-19. The method was immunoSEQ multiplex PCR; TCRdb's version includes in-frame clones alone and lacks a portion of them. The sample contains about 21,000 clones, more than 65% of which appear only once. Antigen-specific CD4+ T cells expanded by the ViraFEST assay with viral peptide pools were then sequenced. Upon completion of 10 to 11 days in culture, CD4+ T cells were isolated. Vaccinated participants had no history of SARS-CoV-2 infection and tested negative for nucleocapsid antibodies. These receptors have no identified antigens. This specimen was CD4+ T cells from PBMCs cultured with HCoV-NL63 spike peptides, taken before COVID-19 vaccination. The receptors originated from a human donor who received a COVID-19 vaccine.

In its sample, this clone was seen once. V usage is TRBV19 and J usage is TRBJ1-1, with a tentative D call TRBD1 (6 bases). Germline V CDR1 and CDR2: LNHDA, SQIVND (reference sequence). The CDR3 consists of 12 residues. V was cut by 9 bases and J by 4 bases, with 12 bases left in between. CDR3 bases: TGTGCCAGCGGGGGGCTGAGCACTGAAGCTTTCTTT. Translation: CASGGLSTEAFF.

There are a few counts of this clone. This chain uses TRBV7-8 with TRBJ1-5; D is ambiguous. The ends were cut back, 11 bases at V and 2 bases at J, with 13 bases in the middle. The germline V gene encodes CDR1 SGHVS and CDR2 FQNEAQ. The CDR3 runs 13 residues. In DNA form, the CDR3 reads TGTGCCGCCGGGGAAGGAGGCAATCAGCCCCAGCATTTT. It yields the protein CAAGEGGNQPQHF.

The V and J genes are TRBV30 and TRBJ1-5; D unresolved. The CDR3 runs 12 residues. Germline V gene data show CDR1 as GTSNPN and CDR2 as SVGIG (reference sequence). Trimming cost V 2 bases and J 3 bases, with 5 bases left between them. As DNA, the CDR3 is TGTGCCTGGAGTTACATCAATCAGCCCCAGCATTTT. This sequence encodes CAWSYINQPQHF.

CDR3 amino acids: CASSQDEGGGYEQYF. The CDR3 DNA is TGTGCCAGCAGCCAAGACGAGGGGGGCGGCTACGAGCAGTACTTC. The chain has TRBV3-1 (or the pseudogene TRBV3-2) and TRBJ2-7, with D perhaps being TRBD1 or TRBD2 (6 bases each). Between the trimmed V and J ends, which lost 0 bases and 3 bases, there was a span of 12 bases. CDR3 size: 15 residues. Germline lookup yields CDR1 LGHDT and CDR2 YNNKEL (reference sequence).

This chain links TRBV28 with TRBJ1-1; no clear D gene. CDR3 size: 14 residues. The germline V gene encodes CDR1 MDHEN and CDR2 SYDVKM. V was clipped by 2 bases and J by 0 bases, with 7 bases between them. Written as DNA, the CDR3 is TGTGCCAGCAGTTTAGGGAGTGTGAACACTGAAGCTTTCTTT. Encoded protein: CASSLGSVNTEAFF.

This clone was counted between two and nine times. This sequence joins TRBV10-3 and TRBJ1-6; 9 bases match TRBD1. This CDR3 is 15 amino acids long. J was trimmed by 6 bases and V by 4 bases; bases with no gene match: 4. CDR1 is ENHRY and CDR2 is SYGVKD in the germline V gene. The CDR3 region has the DNA TGTGCCATCAGTGTCGGGACAGGGTCTAATTCACCCCTCCACTTT. Its protein product is CAISVGTGSNSPLHF.

The V gene is TRBV11-2, the J gene TRBJ1-1; 9 nucleotides match TRBD1. V gave up 3 bases and J gave up 1 base; unmatched junction bases: 3. The length of the CDR3 is 15 residues. In germline, CDR1 is SGHAT, CDR2 FQNNGV. For the CDR3, the DNA is TGTGCCAGCAGCTTTCTACAGGGGGCGAACACTGAAGCTTTCTTT. This encodes CASSFLQGANTEAFF. The whole variable domain, remainder taken from reference TRBV11-2 and TRBJ1-1, is EAGVAQSPRYKIIEKRQSVAFWCNPISGHATLYWYQQILGQGPKLLIQFQNNGVVDDSQLPKDRFSAERLKGVDSTLKIQPAKLEDSAVYLCASSFLQGANTEAFFGQGTRLTVV.

The V call is TRBV11-3, the J call TRBJ2-1, with TRBD1 as a possible D gene (5 bases). V shed 3 bases and J shed 3 bases, with 15 bases lying between them. The CDR3 contains 16 residues. CDR1 SGHNT and CDR2 YENEEA come from the germline V gene. The CDR3 protein is CASSLGGRTIYNEQFF. CDR3 nucleotide sequence: TGTGCCAGCAGCTTGGGTGGACGGACAATCTACAATGAGCAGTTCTTC.

This clone was seen a single time. The junction differs from germline at one of its ends, possibly a read error. The chain couples TRBV6-5 to TRBJ1-1, with TRBD1 identical over 7 bases. Germline values: CDR1 MNHEY, CDR2 SVGAGI. The CDR3 covers 15 residues. The CDR3 DNA is TGTGCCAGCCGAAAGCCCGGGACAGCCAAAACTGAGGCTTTCTTT. The encoded protein is CASRKPGTAKTEAFF.

This chain joins TRBV19 and TRBJ2-5; D ambiguous. The CDR3 totals 14 residues. CDR1 and CDR2 from the germline V gene are LNHDA and SQIVND (reference sequence). V was cut by 3 bases and J by 5 bases, with 13 bases left in between. The CDR3: CASSIYGPRETQYF. DNA for the CDR3: TGTGCCAGTAGTATCTACGGGCCGCGTGAGACCCAGTACTTC.

The V and J genes are TRBV5-1 and TRBJ2-5; D is unclear. The CDR3 length is 13 residues. Germline V gene data show CDR1 as SGHRS and CDR2 as YFSETQ. Between the trimmed V and J ends, which lost 0 bases and 3 bases, there was a span of 6 bases. In DNA, the CDR3 is TGCGCCAGCAGCTTGGCGGCAGAAGAGACCCAGTACTTC. It translates to CASSLAAEETQYF.

The chain joins TRBV5-4 to TRBJ1-2, with a tentative D call TRBD1 (5 bases). The CDR3 has 13 residues. Germline-derived CDR1 and CDR2 are SGHNT and YYREEE (reference sequence). V was trimmed by 1 base and J by 4 bases, leaving 8 bases between them. The CDR3 region is CASSLSQGYGYTF. The CDR3 DNA follows: TGTGCCAGCAGCTTGTCTCAGGGCTATGGCTACACCTTC.

The V call is TRBV5-1, the J call TRBJ2-6; the D is unclear. V was cut by 6 bases and J by 0 bases, with 10 bases left in between. CDR1 SGHRS and CDR2 YFSETQ come from the germline V gene. This CDR3 is 15 amino acids long. The DNA for the CDR3 is TGCGCCAGCACCAAGGACGGCTCTGGGGCCAACGTCCTGACTTTC. As protein: CASTKDGSGANVLTF.

The chain joins TRBV30 to TRBJ1-1; D is possibly TRBD1 (5 bases). Trimming cost V 4 bases and J 13 bases, with 16 bases left between them. Germline CDR1 GTSNPN, CDR2 SVGIG (reference sequence). The CDR3 loop spans 11 amino acids. The CDR3 coding sequence is TGTGCCTGGATTCCCGGGACCATAGTTTTCTTT. Protein product: CAWIPGTIVFF.

This chain joins TRBV20-1 and TRBJ2-3; 16 positions match TRBD2. The ends lost 3 bases at V and 3 bases at J; junction bases unmatched: 6. The CDR3 covers 17 residues. Germline V gene sequence: CDR1 DFQATT, CDR2 SNEGSKA (reference sequence). The CDR3 is CSASPGTSGRGTDTQYF. In DNA, the CDR3 is TGCAGTGCTAGTCCCGGGACTAGCGGGAGGGGAACAGATACGCAGTATTTT.